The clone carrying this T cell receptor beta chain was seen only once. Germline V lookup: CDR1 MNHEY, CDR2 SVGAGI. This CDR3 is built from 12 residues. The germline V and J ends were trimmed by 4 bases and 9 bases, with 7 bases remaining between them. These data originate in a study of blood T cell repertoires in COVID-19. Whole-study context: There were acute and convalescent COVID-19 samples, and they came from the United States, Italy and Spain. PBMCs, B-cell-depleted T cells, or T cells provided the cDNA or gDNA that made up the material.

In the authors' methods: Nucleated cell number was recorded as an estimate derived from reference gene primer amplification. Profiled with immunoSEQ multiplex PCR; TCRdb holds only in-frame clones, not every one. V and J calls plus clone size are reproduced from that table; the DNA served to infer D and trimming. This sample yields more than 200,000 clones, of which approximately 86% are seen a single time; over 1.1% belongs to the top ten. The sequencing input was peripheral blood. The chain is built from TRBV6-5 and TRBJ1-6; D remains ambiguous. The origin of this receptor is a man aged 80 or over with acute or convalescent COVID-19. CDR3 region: CASSSEGSPLHF. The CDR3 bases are TGTGCCAGCAGTTCTGAGGGTTCACCCCTCCACTTT.